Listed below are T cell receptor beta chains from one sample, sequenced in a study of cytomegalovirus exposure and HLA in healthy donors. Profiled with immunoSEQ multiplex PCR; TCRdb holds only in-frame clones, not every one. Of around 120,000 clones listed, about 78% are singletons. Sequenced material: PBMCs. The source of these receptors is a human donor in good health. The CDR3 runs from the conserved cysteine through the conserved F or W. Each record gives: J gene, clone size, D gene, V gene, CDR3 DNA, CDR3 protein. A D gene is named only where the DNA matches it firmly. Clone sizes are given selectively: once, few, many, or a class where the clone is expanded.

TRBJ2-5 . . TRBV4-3 TGCGCCAGCAGCTTAAGGGGGGGGTCTAAAGAGGCCCAGTACTTC CASSLRGGSKEAQYF
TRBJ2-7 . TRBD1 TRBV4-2 TGTGCCAGCAGCCAAAGGACAGGCTCCTACGAGCAGTACTTC CASSQRTGSYEQYF
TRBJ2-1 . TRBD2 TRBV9 TGTGCCAGCAGCGCCCCTTCGCGCGGGGGCAATGAGCAGTTCTTC CASSAPSRGGNEQFF
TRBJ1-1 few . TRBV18 TGTGCCAGCTCACGTACAGGCACACGGGAGACTGAAGCTTTCTTT CASSRTGTRETEAFF
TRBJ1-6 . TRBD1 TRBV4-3 TGCGCCAGCAGCCAATCTGAACCGGGACAGGTTAATTCACCCCTCCACTTT CASSQSEPGQVNSPLHF
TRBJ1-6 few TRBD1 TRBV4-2 TGTGCCAGCAGCCAAGCCAACCGGGGGACAGGGAATTCACCCCTCCACTTT CASSQANRGTGNSPLHF
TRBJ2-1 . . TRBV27 TGTGCCAGCAGTTTATTCAGGGGATGGGATGAGCAGTTCTTC CASSLFRGWDEQFF
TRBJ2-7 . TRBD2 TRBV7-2 TGTGCCAGCAGCTTAGTAGCGGGGTACGAGCAGTACTTC CASSLVAGYEQYF
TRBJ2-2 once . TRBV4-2 TGTGCCAGCAGCCAAGATTTGTTCTCGTCCGGGGAGCTGTTTTTT CASSQDLFSSGELFF
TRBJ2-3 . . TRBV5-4 TGTGCCAGCAGCTTTGTGGGGGGAAACACAGATACGCAGTATTTT CASSFVGGNTDTQYF
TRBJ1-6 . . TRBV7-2 TGTGCCAGCAGCCCCAGGGGTCGAAACGTCTATAATTCACCCCTCCACTTT CASSPRGRNVYNSPLHF
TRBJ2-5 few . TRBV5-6 TGTGCCAGCAGCTTGGGACAGAACCAAGAGACCCAGTACTTC CASSLGQNQETQYF
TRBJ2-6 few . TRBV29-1 TGCAGCGTTGATCAGATTTCTGGGGCCAACGTCCTGACTTTC CSVDQISGANVLTF
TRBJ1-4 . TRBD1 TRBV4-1 TGCGCCCCAGGACAGGTGAATGAAAAACTGTTTTTT CAPGQVNEKLFF
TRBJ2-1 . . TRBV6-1 TGTGCCAGCAGTGAGCGGCTCCAGGGGTGGGGTGAGCAGTTCTTC CASSERLQGWGEQFF
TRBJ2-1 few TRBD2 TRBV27 TGTGCCAGCAGAAATAGCGGGGGGGCCTACAATGAGCAGTTCTTC CASRNSGGAYNEQFF
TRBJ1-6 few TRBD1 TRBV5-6 TGTGCCAGCAGAAGAACAGGGGGCGCGCCTAATTCACCCCTCCACTTT CASRRTGGAPNSPLHF
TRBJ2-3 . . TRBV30 TGTGCCTACTCTAGCGATCACACAGATACGCAGTATTTT CAYSSDHTDTQYF
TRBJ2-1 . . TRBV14 TGTGCCAGCAGCCAAGAGCGGGGCCCGGCCTACAATGAGCAGTTCTTC CASSQERGPAYNEQFF
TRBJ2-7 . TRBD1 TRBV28 TGTGCCAGCAGTCTGACGGGACAGGGGGACGTGGAATACTTC CASSLTGQGDVEYF